Shown below are 25 T cell receptor beta chains from a single sample sequenced in a study of shared clonotypes between healthy human individuals. The protocol was immunoSEQ multiplex PCR, while the TCRdb copy is restricted to in-frame clones and leaves out a portion. The sample includes around 940,000 clones, approximately 80% seen only once; the top ten take nearly 1.5%. Sequenced sample: memory CD4+ T cells sorted from blood. The subset was: CD45RA-negative fraction. All receptors derive from a man younger than 35 in good health.

Note on this clone: A far more abundant clone sits one base away, making this likely a read error. The sample holds other DNA sequences that translate to the same CDR3. J is TRBJ2-3 and V is TRBV6-5; the match to TRBD1 covers 7 bases. This CDR3 contains 14 residues. Per the germline V gene, CDR1 is MNHEY and CDR2 is SVGAGI. Losses at the gene ends were 5 bases for V and 1 base for J; bases not matched to a gene: 3. The CDR3 sequence: CASSTGQGTDTQYF. In DNA, the CDR3 is TGTGCCAGCAGTACAGGACAGGGCACAGATACGCAGTATTTT.

CDR3 residues: CASSSVGRAYNEQFF. In DNA, the CDR3 is TGTGCCAGCAGTTCCGTGGGCAGGGCCTACAATGAGCAGTTCTTC. The rearrangement links TRBV7-2 to TRBJ2-1; D perhaps matches TRBD1 (5 bases). The V end was cut by 6 bases, the J end by 2 bases, with 14 bases between. Germline CDR1 SGHTA, CDR2 FQGNSA. The CDR3 consists of 15 residues.

The V call is TRBV9, the J call TRBJ2-7, with D uncertain. Trimming removed 3 bases at V and 3 bases at J, with 7 bases between. This CDR3 has 12 residues. Germline-derived CDR1 and CDR2 are SGDLS and YYNGEE. DNA of the CDR3: TGTGCCAGCAGCGGACTCAACTACGAGCAGTACTTC. It specifies CASSGLNYEQYF.

The chain employs TRBV5-6 and TRBJ2-1; TRBD1 aligns across 10 bases. This CDR3 is built from 15 residues. With V trimmed by 3 bases and J by 4 bases, 4 bases remained unmatched. The V gene's germline CDR1 is SGHDT and CDR2 YYEEEE. Here the CDR3 reads CASSWGQGTYNEQFF. CDR3 coding DNA: TGTGCCAGCAGCTGGGGACAGGGGACTTACAATGAGCAGTTCTTC. Variable domain in full (rest from reference TRBV5-6 and TRBJ2-1): DAGVTQSPTHLIKTRGQQVTLRCSPKSGHDTVSWYQQALGQGPQFIFQYYEEEERQRGNFPDRFSGHQFPNYSSELNVNALLLGDSALYLCASSWGQGTYNEQFFGPGTRLTVL.

This chain uses TRBV5-1 with TRBJ1-1; 7 positions match TRBD1. Trimming at V came to 4 bases and at J to 5 bases, leaving 11 bases not matched to a gene. The germline gives CDR1 SGHRS, CDR2 YFSETQ. The CDR3 spans 15 residues. CDR3 sequence reads: CASSRAPGGGTEAFF. Written as DNA, the CDR3 is TGCGCCAGCAGCCGTGCCCCAGGGGGTGGGACTGAAGCTTTCTTT.

This clone was seen a few times. The chain joins TRBV5-5 to TRBJ2-7; D is unclear. CDR3 length equals 12 residues. The germline gives CDR1 SGHKS, CDR2 YYEKEE (reference sequence). Trimming removed 4 bases at V and 5 bases at J, with 10 bases between. The CDR3 reads CASSPHENEQYF. The CDR3 nucleotides are TGTGCCAGCAGCCCGCATGAAAACGAGCAGTACTTC.

The chain is built from TRBV5-1 and TRBJ2-3, with D uncertain. V shed 3 bases and J shed 0 bases, with 11 bases lying between them. Per germline, CDR1 SGHRS and CDR2 YFSETQ. The CDR3 is made up of 15 amino acids. Here the CDR3 DNA reads TGCGCCAGCAGCTCCGCTTTAGGGAGCACAGATACGCAGTATTTT. It translates to CASSSALGSTDTQYF.

This chain connects TRBV6-5 to TRBJ2-5; D is possibly TRBD1 (6 bases). V dropped 6 bases and J dropped 4 bases, with 15 bases sitting between them. The CDR3 runs to 14 residues. Per germline, CDR1 MNHEY and CDR2 SVGAGI. The CDR3 coding sequence is TGTGCCAGCAGAACCACCGGGACAAGAGAGACCCAGTACTTC. It specifies CASRTTGTRETQYF.

This chain links TRBV5-1 with TRBJ2-1; D assignment may be TRBD1 or TRBD2 (6 bases each). V lost 0 bases and J lost 8, with 9 bases in between. The germline gives CDR1 SGHRS, CDR2 YFSETQ. This CDR3 is built from 13 residues. The CDR3 here is CASSLDGGHEQFF. CDR3 in DNA: TGCGCCAGCAGCTTGGATGGGGGGCATGAGCAGTTCTTC. The entire variable domain, with the rest obtained from reference TRBV5-1 and TRBJ2-1, is as follows: KAGVTQTPRYLIKTRGQQVTLSCSPISGHRSVSWYQQTPGQGLQFLFEYFSETQRNKGNFPGRFSGRQFSNSRSEMNVSTLELGDSALYLCASSLDGGHEQFFGPGTRLTVL.

There are a few counts of this clone. The rearrangement links TRBV9 to TRBJ1-2; D is possibly TRBD1 (6 bases). The CDR3 length is 13 residues. Germline values: CDR1 SGDLS, CDR2 YYNGEE. Deletions cut 0 bases from V and 5 bases from J, with 8 bases between. In DNA, the CDR3 is TGTGCCAGCAGCGTAGCAGGGGCTTATGGCTACACCTTC. It specifies CASSVAGAYGYTF.

V gene TRBV27 combines with J gene TRBJ1-5, with D maybe TRBD1 (5 bases). Per germline, CDR1 MNHEY and CDR2 SMNVEV (reference sequence). This CDR3 region has 13 residues. Between the trimmed V and J ends, which lost 3 bases and 7 bases, there was a span of 10 bases. The CDR3: CASSFDGAQPQHF. The CDR3 nucleotides are TGTGCCAGCAGTTTTGATGGGGCCCAGCCCCAGCATTTT.

The rearrangement uses TRBV7-8 and TRBJ2-5, with 9 bases aligning to TRBD2. The V segment lost 2 bases and the J segment 2 bases; nucleotides outside the gene matches: 3. The CDR3 is made up of 15 amino acids. The germline V gene has CDR1 SGHVS and CDR2 FQNEAQ. CDR3 residues: CASSLSGRRQETQYF. The CDR3, as DNA: TGTGCCAGCAGCTTAAGCGGGAGGAGGCAAGAGACCCAGTACTTC. The full variable domain, rest sourced from reference TRBV7-8 and TRBJ2-5, is GAGVSQSPRYKVAKRGQDVALRCDPISGHVSLFWYQQALGQGPEFLTYFQNEAQLDKSGLPSDRFFAERPEGSVSTLKIQRTQQEDSAVYLCASSLSGRRQETQYFGPGTRLLVL.

The chain employs TRBV27 and TRBJ2-5; 8 bases align to TRBD1. CDR1 is MNHEY and CDR2 is SMNVEV in the germline V gene (reference sequence). With 6 bases clipped from V and 3 bases from J, the junction kept 3 bases outside the gene matches. There are 13 residues in the CDR3. CDR3: CASSWTGKETQYF. In DNA, the CDR3 is TGTGCCAGCAGCTGGACAGGGAAAGAGACCCAGTACTTC.

This clone was seen just once. The chain couples TRBV19 to TRBJ2-3; D ambiguous. V lost 5 bases and J lost 6, with 0 bases in between. CDR1 LNHDA and CDR2 SQIVND come from the germline V gene (reference sequence). CDR3 length: 9 amino acids. The CDR3 here is CASSDTQYF. The CDR3 DNA sequence: TGTGCCAGTAGTGATACGCAGTATTTT.

The CDR3 loop is CASGQEVTGELFF. The DNA for the CDR3 is TGTGCCAGTGGACAGGAGGTAACCGGGGAGCTGTTTTTT. The genes are TRBV19 and TRBJ2-2, with TRBD1 matching over 7 bases. Germline V gene sequence: CDR1 LNHDA, CDR2 SQIVND (reference sequence). The J segment lost 5 bases and the V segment lost 8 bases, leaving 5 bases of the junction unmatched. This CDR3 has 13 residues.

V gene TRBV6-5 combines with J gene TRBJ2-3; D possibly matches TRBD1 or TRBD2 (6 bases each). Per the germline V gene, CDR1 is MNHEY and CDR2 is SVGAGI. Trimming cost V 6 bases and J 8 bases, with 15 bases left between them. The CDR3 length is 13 residues. CDR3 bases: TGTGCCAGCAGGAAATCACAGGGACTTACGCAGTATTTT. Amino acid sequence: CASRKSQGLTQYF.

The chain combines TRBV20-1 with TRBJ2-7; no definite D call. Germline CDR1 DFQATT, CDR2 SNEGSKA (reference sequence). The CDR3 consists of 11 residues. Between the trimmed V and J ends, which lost 2 bases and 7 bases, there was a span of 9 bases. In nucleotides, the CDR3 is TGCAGTGCTAGAATTGGTGTTGAGCAGTACTTC. Translated: CSARIGVEQYF.

This sequence joins TRBV11-2 and TRBJ2-2; TRBD2 agrees at 13 bases. Germline V CDR1 and CDR2: SGHAT, FQNNGV. This CDR3 has 18 residues. J lost 3 bases, V lost 8 bases, and 12 bases had no gene match. In nucleotides, the CDR3 is TGTGCCAGCTCCCCTCGACTAGCGGGGGGTTCTGACACCGGGGAGCTGTTTTTT. It encodes CASSPRLAGGSDTGELFF.

V is TRBV6-1 and J is TRBJ2-1; D not certain. Deletions cut 4 bases from V and 11 bases from J, with 6 bases between. CDR1 and CDR2 (germline): MNHNS, SASEGT. This CDR3 spans 10 amino acids. The CDR3 DNA sequence: TGTGCCAGCAGTGGAGCGCAGCAGTTCTTC. This sequence encodes CASSGAQQFF.

This clone was seen just once. V and J are TRBV18 and TRBJ2-7; D not certain. With 3 bases removed from V and 3 bases from J, the gap between germline ends came to 15 bases. In germline, CDR1 is KGHSH, CDR2 LQKENI. The CDR3 extends over 15 amino acids. Here the CDR3 DNA reads TGTGCCAGCTCACCGCGCACTAATGCCGTCTACGAGCAGTACTTC. Translation: CASSPRTNAVYEQYF.

The chain employs TRBV5-8 and TRBJ2-1; D may be TRBD2 (6 bases). The CDR3 has 16 amino acids. Trimming removed 4 bases from V and 7 bases from J, with 21 bases in between. Germline CDR1 SGHTS, CDR2 YDEGEE. CDR3 nucleotide sequence: TGTGCCAGCAGCAACGGGGCCTGGCTAGCGCGTAATGAGCAGTTCTTC. Protein product: CASSNGAWLARNEQFF.

This chain links TRBV7-2 with TRBJ2-2; no firm D call. V lost 5 bases and J lost 6, with 13 bases in between. The CDR3 spans 14 residues. Germline values: CDR1 SGHTA, CDR2 FQGNSA. The CDR3 DNA sequence: TGTGCCAGCAGCCTAGGCTCGCAGTCCGGGGAGCTGTTTTTT. Translation: CASSLGSQSGELFF.

Only one count was recorded for this clone. An end of the junction does not agree with germline; a read error may underlie this. Other DNA sequences of this sample code for an identical CDR3. This chain uses TRBV30 with TRBJ1-3, with TRBD1 as a possible D gene (6 bases). Germline CDR1 GTSNPN, CDR2 SVGIG (reference sequence). The CDR3 has 15 residues. The CDR3 loop is CAWSVQGTSGNTIYF. CDR3 sequence (DNA): TGTGCCTGGAGTGTACAGGGCACCTCTGGGAACACCATATATTTT.

The chain carries TRBV4-1 and TRBJ2-3; D tentatively fits TRBD1 or TRBD2 (5 bases each). Germline V lookup: CDR1 MGHRA, CDR2 YSYEKL. The CDR3 has 14 residues. The ends were cut back, 4 bases at V and 3 bases at J, with 11 bases in the middle. CDR3 region: CASSRRDPTDTQYF. The CDR3 DNA reads TGCGCCAGCAGCCGACGGGACCCAACAGATACGCAGTATTTT.

Only one count was recorded for this clone. The CDR3 region is CASSYYDRSQPQHF. The CDR3 nucleotides read TGTGCCAGCAGTTACTATGACAGGTCCCAGCCCCAGCATTTT. The J gene is TRBJ1-5, the V gene TRBV6-5, with a weak D call TRBD1 (6 bases). The V end was cut by 1 base, the J end by 7 bases, with 11 bases between. Germline CDR1 reads MNHEY; CDR2 reads SVGAGI. The length of the CDR3 is 14 residues.